The 14 T cell receptor beta chains below come from one sample, sequenced in a study of blood T cell repertoires in COVID-19. The repertoire was sequenced with immunoSEQ multiplex PCR; TCRdb's copy has only in-frame clones and lacks some. The sample includes around 200,000 clones, around nine tenths of them seen just once. Sequenced sample: peripheral blood. The receptor source for this set is a man between 65 and 85 years old with acute or convalescent COVID-19.

V usage is TRBV28 and J usage is TRBJ2-1, with 8 bases that match TRBD1. Germline V CDR1 and CDR2: MDHEN, SYDVKM. Unmatched junction bases numbered 7, after V lost 5 bases and J lost 7 bases. The CDR3 extends over 14 amino acids. CDR3 in amino acids: CASSQGAEMNEQFF. The CDR3 DNA follows: TGTGCCAGCAGTCAGGGGGCAGAAATGAATGAGCAGTTCTTC.

The rearrangement links TRBV5-6 to TRBJ1-6; D is perhaps TRBD1 (5 bases). The germline gives CDR1 SGHDT, CDR2 YYEEEE. The CDR3 length is 15 residues. The V end was cut by 4 bases, the J end by 8 bases, with 16 bases between. CDR3 nucleotide sequence: TGTGCCAGCAGCATTTTAGGGGAAGGGGATTCACCCCTCCACTTT. The encoded protein is CASSILGEGDSPLHF.

The chain joins TRBV7-3 to TRBJ1-2, with D possibly matching TRBD1 (6 bases). This CDR3 comprises 17 residues. The V end lost 5 bases, the J end lost 4 bases, and 23 bases lay between the germline ends. Germline V gives CDR1 SGHTA, CDR2 FQGTGA. The CDR3 here is CASSTRRDRQAPYGYTF. The DNA of the CDR3 is TGTGCCAGCAGCACCCGACGAGACCGACAGGCCCCCTATGGCTACACCTTC.

The rearrangement joins TRBV14 to TRBJ2-1, with D tentatively TRBD1 (5 bases). Trimming stripped 1 base from V and 10 bases from J, with 11 bases between. Germline CDR1 reads SGHDN; CDR2 reads FVKESK. The CDR3 runs 13 residues. The CDR3 reads CASSQVPREEQFF. The CDR3 nucleotides are TGTGCCAGCAGCCAAGTCCCCAGGGAAGAGCAGTTCTTC.

J is TRBJ1-5 and V is TRBV14; D remains ambiguous. This CDR3 comprises 15 residues. The germline CDR1 and CDR2 sequences are SGHDN and FVKESK. V gave up 0 bases and J gave up 3 bases, with 9 bases separating them. CDR3 coding DNA: TGTGCCAGCAGCCAAGAGCCCCGGTACAATCAGCCCCAGCATTTT. Its protein product is CASSQEPRYNQPQHF.

The V call is TRBV9, the J call TRBJ2-2; D is unclear. V lost 0 bases and J lost 5, with 5 bases in between. There are 13 residues in the CDR3. Per the germline V gene, CDR1 is SGDLS and CDR2 is YYNGEE. CDR3 sequence reads: CASSVASTGELFF. CDR3 sequence (DNA): TGTGCCAGCAGCGTAGCGTCGACCGGGGAGCTGTTTTTT.

The chain has TRBV28 and TRBJ2-2, with 9 bases matching TRBD1. CDR3 length: 18 amino acids. The V and J ends lost 5 bases and 6 bases, in that order; junction bases with no gene match: 16. Germline assignment: CDR1 MDHEN and CDR2 SYDVKM. CDR3 bases: TGTGCCAGCAGTGGGACAGGGTTTCCTACCGGTGGGCCCGGGGAGCTGTTTTTT. Translation gives CASSGTGFPTGGPGELFF.

V usage is TRBV30 and J usage is TRBJ1-2; no definite D call. The CDR3 has 11 amino acids. Per germline, CDR1 GTSNPN and CDR2 SVGIG (reference sequence). The V end lost 3 bases, the J end lost 6 bases, and 8 bases lay between the germline ends. The CDR3 reads CAWSYSHGYTF. The CDR3 bases are TGTGCCTGGAGCTATTCTCATGGCTACACCTTC.

The chain combines TRBV6-5 with TRBJ2-5, with D possibly being TRBD2 (6 bases). The CDR3 is 13 amino acids. The V gene's germline CDR1 is MNHEY and CDR2 SVGAGI. Between the trimmed V and J ends, which lost 8 bases and 2 bases, there was a span of 12 bases. CDR3 sequence (DNA): TGTGCCAGCTGCCGGGACTTTCAAGAGACCCAGTACTTC. The encoded protein is CASCRDFQETQYF.

This clone was counted only a few times. The J gene is TRBJ1-3, the V gene TRBV7-9, with a possible D match to TRBD1 (6 bases). The CDR3 runs to 18 residues. The germline CDR1 and CDR2 sequences are SEHNR and FQNEAQ (reference sequence). Trimming took off 1 base at V and 3 bases at J, with 19 bases between the two ends. For the CDR3, the DNA is TGTGCCAGCAGCTTAGGGGTATTTGGGGGCGCAAATGGAAACACCATATATTTT. The encoded protein is CASSLGVFGGANGNTIYF.

This clone was picked up one time. The V call is TRBV5-4, the J call TRBJ2-5, with 9 bases matching TRBD1. After removal of 4 bases from V and 5 bases from J, the junction contained 9 bases not matched to a gene. From germline, CDR1 is SGHNT and CDR2 YYREEE (reference sequence). This CDR3 is 15 amino acids long. DNA of the CDR3: TGTGCCAGCAGCCCTGACAGGGGGGTGGGGGAGACCCAGTACTTC. It yields the protein CASSPDRGVGETQYF.

The chain is built from TRBV6-1 and TRBJ1-1, with D hard to call. V was clipped by 2 bases and J by 4 bases, with 8 bases between them. Germline assignment: CDR1 MNHNS and CDR2 SASEGT. This CDR3 region has 13 residues. The CDR3 DNA is TGTGCCAGCAGTGAACAGAGGGCCACTGAAGCTTTCTTT. Amino acids: CASSEQRATEAFF.

V usage is TRBV7-9 and J usage is TRBJ2-5; 11 bases line up with TRBD1. V was pared by 3 bases and J by 5 bases, with 5 bases of the junction left unmatched. The CDR3 is 15 amino acids. The V gene's germline CDR1 is SEHNR and CDR2 FQNEAQ (reference sequence). Here the CDR3 DNA reads TGTGCCAGCAGCTTGGGACAGGGGGGGTCGGAGACCCAGTACTTC. Translating it yields CASSLGQGGSETQYF.

V is TRBV7-9 and J is TRBJ2-7; D unresolved. The CDR3 has 15 amino acids. Deletions cut 0 bases from V and 0 bases from J, with 9 bases between. Germline V gene sequence: CDR1 SEHNR, CDR2 FQNEAQ (reference sequence). The CDR3 DNA reads TGTGCCAGCAGCTTAGCACAGCCTTACTCCTACGAGCAGTACTTC. It encodes CASSLAQPYSYEQYF.